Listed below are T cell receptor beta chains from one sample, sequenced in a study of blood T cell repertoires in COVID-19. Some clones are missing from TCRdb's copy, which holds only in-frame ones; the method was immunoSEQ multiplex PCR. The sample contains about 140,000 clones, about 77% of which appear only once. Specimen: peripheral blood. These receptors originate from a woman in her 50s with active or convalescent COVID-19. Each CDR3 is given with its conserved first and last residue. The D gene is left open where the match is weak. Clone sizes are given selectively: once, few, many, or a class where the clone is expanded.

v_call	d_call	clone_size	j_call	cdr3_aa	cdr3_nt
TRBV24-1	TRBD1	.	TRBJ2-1	CATKRTGDDEQFF	TGTGCCACCAAACGGACAGGGGACGATGAGCAGTTCTTC
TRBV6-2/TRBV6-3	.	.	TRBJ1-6	CASSSGGALHF	TGTGCCAGCAGTTCCGGAGGGGCCCTCCACTTT
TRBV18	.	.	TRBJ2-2	CASTTGIANTGELFF	TGTGCCAGCACCACAGGGATCGCGAACACCGGGGAGCTGTTTTTT
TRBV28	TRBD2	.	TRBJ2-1	CASSLTGGITYNEQFF	TGTGCCAGCAGTTTAACGGGAGGGATAACCTACAATGAGCAGTTCTTC
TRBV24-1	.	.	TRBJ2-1	CATSDPGSPTDEQFF	TGTGCCACCAGTGATCCGGGAAGCCCCACGGATGAGCAGTTCTTC
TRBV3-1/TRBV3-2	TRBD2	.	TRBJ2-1	CASSQGLAASYNEQFF	TGTGCCAGCAGCCAAGGTCTAGCGGCCTCCTACAATGAGCAGTTCTTC
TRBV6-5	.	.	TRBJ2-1	CASGSQGSSYNEQFF	TGTGCCAGCGGTTCGCAGGGGTCCTCCTACAATGAGCAGTTCTTC
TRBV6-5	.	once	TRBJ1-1	CASSYDPGSEAFF	TGTGCCAGCAGTTACGATCCGGGGTCTGAAGCTTTCTTT
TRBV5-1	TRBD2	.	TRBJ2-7	CASSLRGAGGRSYEQYF	TGCGCCAGCAGCTTGCGCGGAGCGGGGGGACGGTCCTACGAGCAGTACTTC
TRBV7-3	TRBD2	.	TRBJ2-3	CASSSRAGGFTDTQYF	TGTGCCAGCAGCTCCCGAGCGGGGGGCTTCACAGATACGCAGTATTTT
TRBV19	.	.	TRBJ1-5	CASSRGLYSNQPQHF	TGTGCCAGTAGTAGAGGGCTCTATAGCAATCAGCCCCAGCATTTT
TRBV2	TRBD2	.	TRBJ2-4	CASSPLAVGAKNIQYF	TGTGCCAGCAGTCCACTAGCGGTGGGGGCCAAAAACATTCAGTACTTC
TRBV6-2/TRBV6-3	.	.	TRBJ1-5	CASSFQGLGQPQHF	TGTGCCAGCAGTTTCCAGGGATTGGGTCAGCCCCAGCATTTT
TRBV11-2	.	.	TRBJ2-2	CASSLRNANTGELFF	TGTGCCAGCAGCTTGAGGAACGCGAACACCGGGGAGCTGTTTTTT
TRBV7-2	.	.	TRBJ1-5	CASSREFNQPQHF	TGTGCCAGCTCGAGGGAATTCAATCAGCCCCAGCATTTT
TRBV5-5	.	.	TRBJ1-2	CASSLVGLGYGYTF	TGTGCCAGCAGCTTGGTGGGGCTTGGGTATGGCTACACCTTC
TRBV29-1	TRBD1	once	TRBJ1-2	CSVGYGGQGVGGYTF	TGCAGCGTTGGGTATGGCGGACAGGGGGTCGGAGGCTACACCTTC
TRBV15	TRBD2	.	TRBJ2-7	CATSRNPGLPSAAYF	TGTGCCACCAGCAGGAATCCGGGACTACCCTCAGCGGCGTACTTC
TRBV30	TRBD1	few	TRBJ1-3	CAWRGRSGTGAGNTIYF	TGTGCCTGGCGCGGTCGTTCCGGGACAGGGGCCGGAAACACCATATATTTT
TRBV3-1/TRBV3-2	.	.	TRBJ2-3	CASSQRGGANTDTQYF	TGTGCCAGCAGCCAAAGGGGGGGGGCCAACACAGATACGCAGTATTTT
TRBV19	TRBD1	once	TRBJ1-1	CASSIDDRAGTEAFF	TGTGCCAGTAGTATAGATGACAGGGCGGGCACTGAAGCTTTCTTT
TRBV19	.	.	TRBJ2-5	CASSSQGHQETQYF	TGTGCCAGTAGTTCGCAGGGGCACCAAGAGACCCAGTACTTC
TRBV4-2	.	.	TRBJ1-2	CASRSQPDSNYGYTF	TGTGCCAGCAGAAGTCAACCCGACAGTAACTATGGCTACACCTTC
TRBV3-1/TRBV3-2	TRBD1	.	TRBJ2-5	CASSFTGEETQYF	TGTGCCAGCAGTTTCACAGGGGAGGAGACCCAGTACTTC
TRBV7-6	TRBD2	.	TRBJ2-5	CASSLTSGGAQETQYF	TGTGCCAGCAGCTTGACTAGCGGGGGGGCTCAAGAGACCCAGTACTTC
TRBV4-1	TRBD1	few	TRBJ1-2	CASSQDGQVDNYGYTF	TGCGCCAGCAGCCAGGACGGACAGGTCGATAACTATGGCTACACCTTC
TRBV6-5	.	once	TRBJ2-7	CASRQAYSYEQYF	TGTGCCAGCAGACAGGCCTACTCCTACGAGCAGTACTTC
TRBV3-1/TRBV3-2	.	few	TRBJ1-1	CASSQEAWNTEAFF	TGTGCCAGCAGCCAAGAGGCCTGGAACACTGAAGCTTTCTTT
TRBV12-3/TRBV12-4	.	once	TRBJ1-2	CASEGNYGYTF	TGTGCCAGCGAGGGCAACTATGGCTACACCTTC
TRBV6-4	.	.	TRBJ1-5	CASRTGGRISNQPQHF	TGTGCCAGCAGGACAGGTGGACGGATTAGCAATCAGCCCCAGCATTTT
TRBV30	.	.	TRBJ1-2	CAWSSTAGSSNF	TGTGCCTGGAGTTCGACGGCGGGGTCGTCCAACTTC
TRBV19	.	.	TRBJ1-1	CASSRGASTEAFF	TGTGCCAGTAGTCGGGGGGCAAGCACTGAAGCTTTCTTT
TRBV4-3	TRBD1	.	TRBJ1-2	CASSQSHQGDGYTF	TGCGCCAGCAGCCAAAGTCACCAGGGGGATGGCTACACCTTC
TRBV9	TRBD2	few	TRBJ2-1	CASSVTSGGNEQFF	TGTGCCAGCAGCGTGACTAGCGGGGGAAATGAGCAGTTCTTC
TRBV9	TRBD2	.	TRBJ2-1	CASSDPGLAYNEQFF	TGTGCCAGCAGTGACCCGGGACTAGCGTACAATGAGCAGTTCTTC
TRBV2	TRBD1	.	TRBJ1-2	CASRRDRGGGYTF	TGTGCCAGCAGAAGAGACAGGGGCGGGGGCTACACCTTC
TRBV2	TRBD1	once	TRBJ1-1	CASRVQGVSTEAFF	TGTGCCAGCAGAGTACAGGGGGTGAGCACTGAAGCTTTCTTT
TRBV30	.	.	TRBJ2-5	CAWTVGSGSGGGTQYF	TGTGCCTGGACCGTTGGAAGCGGATCCGGAGGAGGGACCCAGTACTTC
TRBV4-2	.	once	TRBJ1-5	CASSQDLQTNQPQHF	TGTGCCAGCAGCCAAGATCTCCAGACAAATCAGCCCCAGCATTTT
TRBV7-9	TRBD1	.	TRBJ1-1	CASSLQGARRRGEAFF	TGTGCCAGCAGCCTACAGGGGGCGCGAAGGCGTGGTGAAGCTTTCTTT
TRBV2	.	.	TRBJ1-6	CASSATEDNSPLHF	TGTGCCAGCAGTGCGACGGAGGATAATTCACCCCTCCACTTT
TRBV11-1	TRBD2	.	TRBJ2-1	CASSLLGTSGYNEQFF	TGTGCCAGCAGCTTACTCGGGACTAGCGGTTACAATGAGCAGTTCTTC
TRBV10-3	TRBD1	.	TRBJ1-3	CAIRGTDGNTIYF	TGTGCCATCAGGGGGACAGACGGAAACACCATATATTTT
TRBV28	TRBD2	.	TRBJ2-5	CASSSHRTSGSGETQYF	TGTGCCAGCAGTTCCCACCGGACTAGCGGGAGCGGGGAGACCCAGTACTTC
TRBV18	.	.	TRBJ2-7	CASSPVAYEQYF	TGTGCCAGCTCACCAGTGGCTTACGAGCAGTACTTC